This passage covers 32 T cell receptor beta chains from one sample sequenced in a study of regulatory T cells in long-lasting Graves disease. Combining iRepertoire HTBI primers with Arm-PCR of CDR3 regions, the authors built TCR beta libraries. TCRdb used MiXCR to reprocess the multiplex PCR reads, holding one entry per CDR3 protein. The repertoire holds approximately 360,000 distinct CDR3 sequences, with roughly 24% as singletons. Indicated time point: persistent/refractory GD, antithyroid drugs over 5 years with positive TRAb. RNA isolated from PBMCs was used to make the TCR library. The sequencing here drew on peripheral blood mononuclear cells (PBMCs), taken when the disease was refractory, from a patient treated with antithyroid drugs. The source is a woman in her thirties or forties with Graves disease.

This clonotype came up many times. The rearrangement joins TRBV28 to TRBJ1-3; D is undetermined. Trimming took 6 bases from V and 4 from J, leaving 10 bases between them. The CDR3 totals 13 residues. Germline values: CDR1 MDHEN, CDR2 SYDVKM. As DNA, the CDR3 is TGTGCCAGCAGCCGCTCGGGGGGAAACACCATATATTTT. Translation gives CASSRSGGNTIYF. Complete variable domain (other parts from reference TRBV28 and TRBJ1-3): DVKVTQSSRYLVKRTGEKVFLECVQDMDHENMFWYRQDPGLGLRLIYFSYDVKMKEKGDIPEGYSVSREKKERFSLILESASTNQTSMYLCASSRSGGNTIYFGEGSWLTVV.

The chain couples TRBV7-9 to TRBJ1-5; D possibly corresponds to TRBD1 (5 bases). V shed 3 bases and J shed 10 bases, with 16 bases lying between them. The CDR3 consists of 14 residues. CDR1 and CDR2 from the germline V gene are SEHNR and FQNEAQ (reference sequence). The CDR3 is CASSLEQESRPQHF. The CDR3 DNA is TGTGCCAGCAGCTTGGAACAGGAGTCTCGACCCCAGCATTTT.

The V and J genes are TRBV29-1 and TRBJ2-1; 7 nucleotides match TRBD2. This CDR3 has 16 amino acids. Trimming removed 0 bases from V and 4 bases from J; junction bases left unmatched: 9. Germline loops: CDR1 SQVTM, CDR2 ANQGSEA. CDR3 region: CSVEDHPLAPYNEQFF. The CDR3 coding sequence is TGCAGCGTTGAAGATCACCCACTAGCGCCGTACAATGAGCAGTTCTTC.

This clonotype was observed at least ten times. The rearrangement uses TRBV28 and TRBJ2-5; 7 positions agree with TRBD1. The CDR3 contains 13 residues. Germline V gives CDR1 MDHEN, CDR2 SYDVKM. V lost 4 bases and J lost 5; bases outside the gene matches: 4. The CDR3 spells CASSSHRGETQYF. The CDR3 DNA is TGTGCCAGCAGTTCTCACAGGGGTGAGACCCAGTACTTC. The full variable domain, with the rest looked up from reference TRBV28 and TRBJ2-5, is DVKVTQSSRYLVKRTGEKVFLECVQDMDHENMFWYRQDPGLGLRLIYFSYDVKMKEKGDIPEGYSVSREKKERFSLILESASTNQTSMYLCASSSHRGETQYFGPGTRLLVL.

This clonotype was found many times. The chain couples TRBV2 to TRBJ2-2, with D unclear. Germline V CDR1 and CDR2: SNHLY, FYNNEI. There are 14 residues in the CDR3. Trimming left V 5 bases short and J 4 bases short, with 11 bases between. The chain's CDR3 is CASSPFLSTGELFF. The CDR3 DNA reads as TGTGCCAGCAGTCCCTTTTTAAGCACCGGGGAGCTGTTTTTT.

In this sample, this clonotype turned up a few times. CDR3 DNA sequence: TGCAGTGCTAGTCAAGGTAATCAGCCCCAGCATTTT. Its translation is CSASQGNQPQHF. This chain uses TRBV20-1 with TRBJ1-5; D remains ambiguous. The CDR3 length is 12 residues. Per germline, CDR1 DFQATT and CDR2 SNEGSKA (reference sequence). V lost 3 bases and J 4 bases, leaving 7 bases between the germline ends.

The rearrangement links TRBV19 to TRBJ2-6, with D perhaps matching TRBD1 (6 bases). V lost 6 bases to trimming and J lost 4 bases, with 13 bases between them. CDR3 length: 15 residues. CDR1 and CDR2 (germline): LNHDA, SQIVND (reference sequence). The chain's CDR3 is CASRLTGLGANVLTF. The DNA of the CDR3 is TGTGCCAGTAGATTAACAGGGCTCGGGGCCAACGTCCTGACTTTC.

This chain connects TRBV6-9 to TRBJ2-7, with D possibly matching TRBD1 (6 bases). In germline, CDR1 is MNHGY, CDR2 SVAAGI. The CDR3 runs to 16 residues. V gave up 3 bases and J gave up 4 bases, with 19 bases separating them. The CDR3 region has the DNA TGTGCCAGCAGTTACTCCTTTACAGGGTTACAATACGAGCAGTACTTC. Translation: CASSYSFTGLQYEQYF.

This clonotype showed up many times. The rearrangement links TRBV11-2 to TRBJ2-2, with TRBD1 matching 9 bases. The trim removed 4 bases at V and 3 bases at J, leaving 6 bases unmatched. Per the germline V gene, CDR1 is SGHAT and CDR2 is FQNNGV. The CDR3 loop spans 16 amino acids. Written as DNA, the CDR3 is TGTGCCAGCAGCTATACGCGGGACAGGGACACCGGGGAGCTGTTTTTT. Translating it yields CASSYTRDRDTGELFF.

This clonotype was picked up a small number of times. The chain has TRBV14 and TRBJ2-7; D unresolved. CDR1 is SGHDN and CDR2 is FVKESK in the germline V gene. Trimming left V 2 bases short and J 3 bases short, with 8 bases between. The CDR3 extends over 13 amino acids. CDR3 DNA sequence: TGTGCCAGCAGCCAATGGGATATCTACGAGCAGTACTTC. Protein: CASSQWDIYEQYF.

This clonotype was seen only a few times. The CDR3, as DNA: TGCAGTGCTAGAGATTCCTTCCCCCTTAGCGGGGCTCAAGAGACCCAGTACTTC. It translates to CSARDSFPLSGAQETQYF. The chain combines TRBV20-1 with TRBJ2-5, with 8 bases fitting TRBD2. The trim removed 0 bases at V and 2 bases at J, leaving 14 bases unmatched. The CDR3 length is 18 residues. CDR1 DFQATT and CDR2 SNEGSKA come from the germline V gene (reference sequence).

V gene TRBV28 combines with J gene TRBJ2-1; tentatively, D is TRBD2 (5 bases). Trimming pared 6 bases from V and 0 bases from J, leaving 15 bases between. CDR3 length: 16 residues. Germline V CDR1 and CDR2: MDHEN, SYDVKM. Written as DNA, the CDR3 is TGTGCCAGCAGCGCCGAACGGGATTACTCCTACAATGAGCAGTTCTTC. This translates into CASSAERDYSYNEQFF.

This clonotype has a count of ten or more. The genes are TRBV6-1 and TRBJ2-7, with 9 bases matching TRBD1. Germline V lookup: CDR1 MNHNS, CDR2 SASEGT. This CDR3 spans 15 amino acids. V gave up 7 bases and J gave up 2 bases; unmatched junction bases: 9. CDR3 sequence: CASNLPGQGAYEQYF. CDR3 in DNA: TGTGCCAGCAATCTCCCGGGACAGGGAGCCTACGAGCAGTACTTC.

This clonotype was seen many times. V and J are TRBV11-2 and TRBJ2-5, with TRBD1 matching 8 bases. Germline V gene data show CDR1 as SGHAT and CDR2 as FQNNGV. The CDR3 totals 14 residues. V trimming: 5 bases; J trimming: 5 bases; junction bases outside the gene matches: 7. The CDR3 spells CASSRGQGWETQYF. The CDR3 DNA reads TGTGCCAGCAGCCGTGGACAGGGATGGGAGACCCAGTACTTC.

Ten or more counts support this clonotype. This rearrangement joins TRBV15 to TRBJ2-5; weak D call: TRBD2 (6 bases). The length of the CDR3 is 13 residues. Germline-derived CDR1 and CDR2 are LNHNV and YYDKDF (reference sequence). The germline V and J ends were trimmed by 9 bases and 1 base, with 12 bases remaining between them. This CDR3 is CATRLGGQETQYF. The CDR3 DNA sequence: TGTGCCACTAGGCTGGGGGGCCAAGAGACCCAGTACTTC.

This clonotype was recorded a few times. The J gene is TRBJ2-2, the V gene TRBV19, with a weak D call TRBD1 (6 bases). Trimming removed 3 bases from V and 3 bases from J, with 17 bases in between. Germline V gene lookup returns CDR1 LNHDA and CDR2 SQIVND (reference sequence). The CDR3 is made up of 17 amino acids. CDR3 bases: TGTGCCAGTAGTATTTACTCTAGGGGGATTGACACCGGGGAGCTGTTTTTT. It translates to CASSIYSRGIDTGELFF.

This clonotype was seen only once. CDR3: CASRDLGYLDSGNEQFF. As DNA, the CDR3 is TGTGCCAGCCGTGATTTGGGATATCTAGATTCAGGGAATGAGCAGTTCTTC. This chain joins TRBV28 and TRBJ2-1; a weak D match, TRBD1 (5 bases). CDR3 length: 17 amino acids. The V gene's germline CDR1 is MDHEN and CDR2 SYDVKM. V shed 8 bases and J shed 7 bases, with 27 bases lying between them.

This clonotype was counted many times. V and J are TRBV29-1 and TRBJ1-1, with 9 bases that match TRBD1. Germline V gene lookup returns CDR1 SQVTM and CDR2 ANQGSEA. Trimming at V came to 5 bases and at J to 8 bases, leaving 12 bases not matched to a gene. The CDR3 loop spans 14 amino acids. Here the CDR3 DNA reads TGCAGCGTTAAAGCCGGGACAGGGAAAAACGAAGCTTTCTTT. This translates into CSVKAGTGKNEAFF.

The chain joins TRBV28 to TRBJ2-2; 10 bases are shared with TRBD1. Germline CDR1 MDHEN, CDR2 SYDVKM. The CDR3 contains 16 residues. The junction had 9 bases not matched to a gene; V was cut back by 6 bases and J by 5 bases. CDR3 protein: CASSTSGTGETGELFF. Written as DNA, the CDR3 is TGTGCCAGCAGCACATCCGGGACAGGGGAGACCGGGGAGCTGTTTTTT.

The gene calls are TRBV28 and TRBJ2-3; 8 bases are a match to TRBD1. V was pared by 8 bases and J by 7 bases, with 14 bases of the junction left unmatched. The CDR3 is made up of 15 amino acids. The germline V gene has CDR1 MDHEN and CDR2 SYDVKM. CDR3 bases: TGTGCCAGCGCCAGTACCGGGACAGGTACATATACGCAGTATTTT. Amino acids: CASASTGTGTYTQYF.

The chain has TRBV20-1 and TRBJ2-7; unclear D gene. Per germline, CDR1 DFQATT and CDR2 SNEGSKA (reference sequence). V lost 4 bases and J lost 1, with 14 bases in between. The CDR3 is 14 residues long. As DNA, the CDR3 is TGCAGTGCTACTAAGACTCCCTGGTCCTACGAGCAGTACTTC. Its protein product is CSATKTPWSYEQYF.

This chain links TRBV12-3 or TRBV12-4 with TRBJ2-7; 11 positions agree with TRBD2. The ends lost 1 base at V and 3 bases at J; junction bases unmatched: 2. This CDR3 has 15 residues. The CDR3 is CASSLGLAGYYEQYF. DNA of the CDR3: TGTGCCAGCAGTTTAGGACTAGCGGGGTACTACGAGCAGTACTTC.

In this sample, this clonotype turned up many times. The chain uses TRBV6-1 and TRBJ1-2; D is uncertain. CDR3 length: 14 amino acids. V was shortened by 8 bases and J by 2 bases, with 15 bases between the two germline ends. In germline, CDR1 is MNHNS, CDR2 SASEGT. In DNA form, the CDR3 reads TGTGCCAGCCTGTACACCTTGGCGAACTATGGCTACACCTTC. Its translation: CASLYTLANYGYTF.

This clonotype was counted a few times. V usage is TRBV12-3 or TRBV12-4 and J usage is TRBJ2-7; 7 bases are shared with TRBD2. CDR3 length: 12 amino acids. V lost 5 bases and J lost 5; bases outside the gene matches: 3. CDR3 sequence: CASSGGVDEQYF. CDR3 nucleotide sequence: TGTGCCAGCAGTGGGGGGGTGGACGAGCAGTACTTC.

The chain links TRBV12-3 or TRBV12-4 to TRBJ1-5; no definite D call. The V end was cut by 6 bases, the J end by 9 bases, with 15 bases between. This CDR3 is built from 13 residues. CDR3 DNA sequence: TGTGCCAGCAGCCCAGTGGGGAAGGGGCCCCAGCATTTT. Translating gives CASSPVGKGPQHF.

CDR3 in amino acids: CASSQGGTSTEAFF. CDR3 DNA: TGTGCCAGCAGCCAGGGCGGGACTTCCACTGAAGCTTTCTTT. The J gene is TRBJ1-1, the V gene TRBV3-1; possibly TRBD1 for D (5 bases). CDR1 and CDR2 from the germline V gene are LGHDT and YNNKEL (reference sequence). Trimming shortened V by 3 bases and J by 4 bases, and 12 bases separated the two germline ends. This CDR3 spans 14 amino acids.

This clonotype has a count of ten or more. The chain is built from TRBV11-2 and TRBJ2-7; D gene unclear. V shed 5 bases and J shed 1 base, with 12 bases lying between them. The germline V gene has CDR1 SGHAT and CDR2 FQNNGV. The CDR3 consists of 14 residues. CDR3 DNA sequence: TGTGCCAGCAGCCGACTCGATTTTTCCTACGAGCAGTACTTC. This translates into CASSRLDFSYEQYF.

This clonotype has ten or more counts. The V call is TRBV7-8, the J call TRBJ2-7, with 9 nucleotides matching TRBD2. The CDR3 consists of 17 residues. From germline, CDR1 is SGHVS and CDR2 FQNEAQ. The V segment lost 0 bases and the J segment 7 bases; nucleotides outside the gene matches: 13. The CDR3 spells CASSLARIAGAGEEQYF. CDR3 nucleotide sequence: TGTGCCAGCAGCTTAGCGCGGATAGCGGGAGCGGGTGAGGAGCAGTACTTC. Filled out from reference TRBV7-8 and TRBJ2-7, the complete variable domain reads GAGVSQSPRYKVAKRGQDVALRCDPISGHVSLFWYQQALGQGPEFLTYFQNEAQLDKSGLPSDRFFAERPEGSVSTLKIQRTQQEDSAVYLCASSLARIAGAGEEQYFGPGTRLTVT.

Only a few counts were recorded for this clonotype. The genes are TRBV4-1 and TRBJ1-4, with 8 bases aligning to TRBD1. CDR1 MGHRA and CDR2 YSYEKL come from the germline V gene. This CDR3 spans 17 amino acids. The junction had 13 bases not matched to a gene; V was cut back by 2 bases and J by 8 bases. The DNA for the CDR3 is TGCGCCAGCAGCCAACACCAGGGGGCGACCGTTAGCGAAAAACTGTTTTTT. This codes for CASSQHQGATVSEKLFF.

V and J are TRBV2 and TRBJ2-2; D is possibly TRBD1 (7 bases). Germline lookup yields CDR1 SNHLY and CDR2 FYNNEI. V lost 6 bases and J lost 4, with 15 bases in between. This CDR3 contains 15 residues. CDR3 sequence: CASRGGTVTTGELFF. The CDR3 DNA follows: TGTGCCAGCAGGGGCGGGACAGTTACCACCGGGGAGCTGTTTTTT.

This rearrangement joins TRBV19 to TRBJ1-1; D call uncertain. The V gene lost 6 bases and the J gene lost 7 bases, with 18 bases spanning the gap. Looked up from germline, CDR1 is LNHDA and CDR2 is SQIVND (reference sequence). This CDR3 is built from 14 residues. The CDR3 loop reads CASRVSQNAFEAFF. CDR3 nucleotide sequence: TGTGCCAGTAGAGTATCCCAGAACGCGTTTGAAGCTTTCTTT.

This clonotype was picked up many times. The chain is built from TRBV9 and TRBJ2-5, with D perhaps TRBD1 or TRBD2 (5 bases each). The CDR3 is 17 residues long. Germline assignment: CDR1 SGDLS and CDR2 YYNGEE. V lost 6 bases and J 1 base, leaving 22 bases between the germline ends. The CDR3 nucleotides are TGTGCCAGCACCCCGGGACCGGGGACCCTTTTCCAAGAGACCCAGTACTTC. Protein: CASTPGPGTLFQETQYF.